Following are 26 T cell receptor beta chains from one sample sequenced in a study of blood T cell repertoires in COVID-19. TCRdb keeps only in-frame clones here, not all; method: immunoSEQ multiplex PCR. Of about 310,000 clones listed, 87% are singletons. Sequencing was done on a sample of peripheral blood. These receptors were taken from a middle-aged man with active or convalescent COVID-19.

This clone was detected only once. V usage is TRBV7-9 and J usage is TRBJ1-4, with D unclear. Per germline, CDR1 SEHNR and CDR2 FQNEAQ (reference sequence). This CDR3 spans 15 amino acids. With 5 bases removed from V and 0 bases from J, the gap between germline ends came to 10 bases. Here the CDR3 reads CASSATTSTNEKLFF. CDR3 sequence (DNA): TGTGCCAGCAGCGCCACGACATCAACTAATGAAAAACTGTTTTTT.

J is TRBJ2-7 and V is TRBV28; D remains unclear. The ends were cut back, 7 bases at V and 0 bases at J, with 28 bases in the middle. The germline V gene has CDR1 MDHEN and CDR2 SYDVKM. The length of the CDR3 is 19 residues. CDR3: CASTRLRYLERESSYEQYF. DNA of the CDR3: TGTGCCAGCACCCGATTGAGGTATCTGGAGAGAGAAAGCTCCTACGAGCAGTACTTC.

The V gene is TRBV2, the J gene TRBJ2-3; perhaps TRBD1 as D (7 bases). There are 18 residues in the CDR3. Germline V CDR1 and CDR2: SNHLY, FYNNEI. Trimming left V 3 bases short and J 4 bases short, with 23 bases between. The CDR3 coding sequence is TGTGCCAGCAGTGACCCGCCGAGTGGAGGGGGCGCCTCAGATACGCAGTATTTT. Its translation: CASSDPPSGGGASDTQYF. Full variable domain (rest looked up from reference TRBV2 and TRBJ2-3): EPEVTQTPSHQVTQMGQEVILRCVPISNHLYFYWYRQILGQKVEFLVSFYNNEISEKSEIFDDQFSVERPDGSNFTLKIRSTKLEDSAMYFCASSDPPSGGGASDTQYFGPGTRLTVL.

The rearrangement links TRBV6-5 to TRBJ2-1; 8 nucleotides align to TRBD2. The CDR3 is 14 residues long. Germline V gene lookup returns CDR1 MNHEY and CDR2 SVGAGI. J gave up 6 bases and V 6 bases, and 7 bases lay outside the gene matches. The CDR3 coding sequence is TGTGCCAGCAGAAACGGACTAGCCGGCAATGAGCAGTTCTTC. Protein: CASRNGLAGNEQFF.

The chain recombines TRBV4-3 with TRBJ2-1, with unresolved D. V was clipped by 1 base and J by 7 bases, with 8 bases between them. The V gene's germline CDR1 is LGHNA and CDR2 YSLEER. The CDR3 has 13 amino acids. The CDR3 loop reads CASSQVSGNEQFF. The CDR3 coding sequence is TGCGCCAGCAGCCAAGTCTCCGGGAATGAGCAGTTCTTC.

V usage is TRBV28 and J usage is TRBJ2-7, with 8 bases fitting TRBD1. Germline trimming cut 8 bases from V and 0 bases from J; bases unmatched to any gene: 9. From germline, CDR1 is MDHEN and CDR2 SYDVKM. The CDR3 sequence is 15 residues long. The DNA for the CDR3 is TGTGCCAGCTACTCACCGGGACAGGTCTCCTACGAGCAGTACTTC. Residues: CASYSPGQVSYEQYF.

This rearrangement joins TRBV5-1 to TRBJ2-6, with D uncertain. The germline gives CDR1 SGHRS, CDR2 YFSETQ. This CDR3 comprises 15 residues. Trimming pared 2 bases from V and 0 bases from J, leaving 6 bases between. The CDR3 reads CASSFSNSGANVLTF. CDR3 in DNA: TGCGCCAGCAGCTTTAGCAACTCTGGGGCCAACGTCCTGACTTTC. Complete variable domain (other parts from reference TRBV5-1 and TRBJ2-6): KAGVTQTPRYLIKTRGQQVTLSCSPISGHRSVSWYQQTPGQGLQFLFEYFSETQRNKGNFPGRFSGRQFSNSRSEMNVSTLELGDSALYLCASSFSNSGANVLTFGAGSRLTVL.

The chain recombines TRBV7-9 with TRBJ1-2; a possible D gene is TRBD1 (5 bases). V was trimmed by 10 bases and J by 5 bases, leaving 20 bases between them. Germline-derived CDR1 and CDR2 are SEHNR and FQNEAQ (reference sequence). The CDR3 consists of 14 residues. The CDR3 sequence is CATRDGGGNYGYTF. CDR3 DNA: TGTGCCACCAGAGATGGGGGAGGTAATTATGGCTACACCTTC.

J is TRBJ1-1 and V is TRBV7-2; 8 bases are a match to TRBD1. The length of the CDR3 is 16 residues. Losses at the gene ends were 7 bases for V and 0 bases for J; bases not matched to a gene: 10. CDR1 and CDR2 (germline): SGHTA, FQGNSA. The CDR3 coding sequence is TGTGCCAGCACTCGAATCCCGGGACAGGTGAACACTGAAGCTTTCTTT. It codes for CASTRIPGQVNTEAFF.

The chain has TRBV5-1 and TRBJ2-1; perhaps TRBD1 as D (5 bases). Per the germline V gene, CDR1 is SGHRS and CDR2 is YFSETQ. The CDR3 is 16 residues long. V was shortened by 1 base and J by 8 bases, with 19 bases between the two germline ends. The CDR3 coding sequence is TGCGCCAGCAGCTTGTGGTCAGGACAACTTGGCGATGAGCAGTTCTTC. Its protein product is CASSLWSGQLGDEQFF.

J is TRBJ1-6 and V is TRBV7-3, with 7 bases identical to TRBD1. This CDR3 spans 19 amino acids. Germline V gene data show CDR1 as SGHTA and CDR2 as FQGTGA. The V gene end was trimmed by 4 bases and the J gene end by 3 bases; junction bases not matched to a gene: 15. CDR3 sequence reads: CASSSVDAPTGIYNSPLHF. CDR3 nucleotides: TGTGCCAGCAGCTCCGTAGACGCCCCGACAGGGATCTATAATTCACCCCTCCACTTT.

The V and J genes are TRBV30 and TRBJ1-2, with 7 bases matching TRBD1. Germline V lookup: CDR1 GTSNPN, CDR2 SVGIG (reference sequence). V gave up 3 bases and J gave up 4 bases; unmatched junction bases: 2. The CDR3 extends over 12 amino acids. The CDR3: CAWSRDSYGYTF. For the CDR3, the DNA is TGTGCCTGGAGCCGGGACAGCTATGGCTACACCTTC.

This chain connects TRBV7-9 to TRBJ2-2, with TRBD2 matching over 11 bases. There are 16 residues in the CDR3. CDR1 is SEHNR and CDR2 is FQNEAQ in the germline V gene (reference sequence). J was trimmed by 6 bases and V by 3 bases; bases with no gene match: 6. The CDR3, as DNA: TGTGCCAGCAGCTTTATTCCTAGCGGGAGGTCCGGGGAGCTGTTTTTT. Its translation: CASSFIPSGRSGELFF.

The gene calls are TRBV24-1 and TRBJ2-1; 9 bases agree with TRBD1. V lost 7 bases, J lost 8 bases, and 5 bases stayed unmatched. The CDR3 totals 13 residues. Germline V gene lookup returns CDR1 KGHDR and CDR2 SFDVKD. The CDR3 DNA is TGTGCCACCAGCACAGGGGGCCGCGATGAGCAGTTCTTC. This translates into CATSTGGRDEQFF.

The DNA for the CDR3 is TGCGCCAGCAGCCAGGAGATCTACAGATCCCCTAGCGGAAGGTGGACAGATACGCAGTATTTT. Translation gives CASSQEIYRSPSGRWTDTQYF. The genes are TRBV4-1 and TRBJ2-3; 7 bases map to TRBD2. The ends lost 3 bases at V and 3 bases at J; junction bases unmatched: 24. The CDR3 runs 21 residues. Germline-derived CDR1 and CDR2 are MGHRA and YSYEKL.

This clone was seen once. The chain has TRBV12-3 or TRBV12-4 and TRBJ2-3; D is ambiguous. Trimming cost V 5 bases and J 4 bases, with 4 bases left between them. This CDR3 has 11 residues. CDR3 DNA: TGTGCCAGCAGTCCATCAGATACGCAGTATTTT. Translation: CASSPSDTQYF.

The V and J genes are TRBV28 and TRBJ2-3; 8 bases are shared with TRBD2. CDR3 length: 18 amino acids. Germline assignment: CDR1 MDHEN and CDR2 SYDVKM. V trimming: 5 bases; J trimming: 4 bases; junction bases outside the gene matches: 17. This chain's CDR3 is CASSLSWGTRDSADTQYF. The DNA of the CDR3 is TGTGCCAGCAGTCTTTCGTGGGGGACTAGGGATTCGGCAGATACGCAGTATTTT.

This chain connects TRBV3-1 (or the pseudogene TRBV3-2) to TRBJ2-3, with 11 bases identical to TRBD2. In germline, CDR1 is LGHDT, CDR2 YNNKEL (reference sequence). This CDR3 has 17 amino acids. Trimming at V came to 1 base and at J to 5 bases, leaving 8 bases not matched to a gene. CDR3 loop: CASSQVSGGAVGDTQYF. The DNA for the CDR3 is TGTGCCAGCAGCCAAGTTAGCGGGGGGGCCGTTGGAGATACGCAGTATTTT.

The chain employs TRBV6-6 and TRBJ1-1; D is perhaps TRBD1 (6 bases). CDR3 size: 16 residues. The germline gives CDR1 MNHNY, CDR2 SVGAGI (reference sequence). V was trimmed by 6 bases and J by 7 bases, leaving 24 bases between them. The DNA for the CDR3 is TGTGCCAGCAGCCTCAGAAATCGAGCAGGGGCTTATGAAGCTTTCTTT. It yields the protein CASSLRNRAGAYEAFF.

A note on this clone: The sample contains more than one DNA sequence encoding this CDR3. The CDR3, as DNA: TGCGCCAGCAGCTTGGCCACGGGGTCCTACGAGCAGTACTTC. Protein product: CASSLATGSYEQYF. V is TRBV5-1 and J is TRBJ2-7; D might be TRBD2 (5 bases). CDR1 and CDR2 from the germline V gene are SGHRS and YFSETQ. CDR3 length: 14 residues. With 0 bases removed from V and 1 base from J, the gap between germline ends came to 8 bases.

This chain connects TRBV18 to TRBJ2-1, with TRBD1 matching over 11 bases. Germline V gene lookup returns CDR1 KGHSH and CDR2 LQKENI. V shed 1 base, J shed 9 bases, and the junction held 8 bases outside the gene matches. The CDR3 is 16 amino acids. For the CDR3, the DNA is TGTGCCAGCTCACCACGCGGGGGACAGGGGGAATCTGAGCAGTTCTTC. Its translation is CASSPRGGQGESEQFF.

The rearrangement links TRBV7-3 to TRBJ2-3, with 8 nucleotides matching TRBD2. Germline lookup yields CDR1 SGHTA and CDR2 FQGTGA. The V gene end was trimmed by 4 bases and the J gene end by 2 bases; junction bases not matched to a gene: 11. The CDR3 contains 17 residues. The CDR3 loop reads CASSSNGGRLSTDTQYF. The CDR3 nucleotides are TGTGCCAGCAGCTCAAACGGCGGGAGGCTTTCCACAGATACGCAGTATTTT.

The chain is built from TRBV27 and TRBJ1-6, with D unresolved. The CDR3 consists of 13 residues. Germline loops: CDR1 MNHEY, CDR2 SMNVEV (reference sequence). V lost 3 bases, J lost 8 bases, and 8 bases lay in between. CDR3 nucleotide sequence: TGTGCCAGCAGTTTTGGCATGGATTCACCCCTCCACTTT. Encoded protein: CASSFGMDSPLHF.

The V gene is TRBV6-4, the J gene TRBJ1-4; a weak D match, TRBD1 (5 bases). V dropped 8 bases and J dropped 14 bases, with 24 bases sitting between them. Germline V gives CDR1 MRHNA, CDR2 SNTAGT. The CDR3 extends over 14 amino acids. CDR3 nucleotide sequence: TGTGCCAGCCGTCGGGGGATATTAATGAAAGTGCTGTTTTTT. It yields the protein CASRRGILMKVLFF.

The V and J genes are TRBV19 and TRBJ1-5; TRBD1 aligns across 8 bases. The germline V gene encodes CDR1 LNHDA and CDR2 SQIVND (reference sequence). Germline trimming cut 5 bases from V and 0 bases from J; bases unmatched to any gene: 9. The CDR3 extends over 17 amino acids. CDR3 sequence reads: CASSGETGVFSNQPQHF. CDR3 sequence (DNA): TGTGCCAGTAGTGGGGAGACAGGGGTCTTTAGCAATCAGCCCCAGCATTTT.

The chain couples TRBV3-1 (or the pseudogene TRBV3-2) to TRBJ2-3, with TRBD1 matching 7 bases. This CDR3 spans 16 amino acids. V lost 2 bases to trimming and J lost 3 bases; unmatched junction nucleotides: 8. Germline CDR1 LGHDT, CDR2 YNNKEL (reference sequence). The CDR3 is CASSQTRGQITDTQYF. For the CDR3, the DNA is TGTGCCAGCAGCCAAACGAGGGGGCAGATTACAGATACGCAGTATTTT.